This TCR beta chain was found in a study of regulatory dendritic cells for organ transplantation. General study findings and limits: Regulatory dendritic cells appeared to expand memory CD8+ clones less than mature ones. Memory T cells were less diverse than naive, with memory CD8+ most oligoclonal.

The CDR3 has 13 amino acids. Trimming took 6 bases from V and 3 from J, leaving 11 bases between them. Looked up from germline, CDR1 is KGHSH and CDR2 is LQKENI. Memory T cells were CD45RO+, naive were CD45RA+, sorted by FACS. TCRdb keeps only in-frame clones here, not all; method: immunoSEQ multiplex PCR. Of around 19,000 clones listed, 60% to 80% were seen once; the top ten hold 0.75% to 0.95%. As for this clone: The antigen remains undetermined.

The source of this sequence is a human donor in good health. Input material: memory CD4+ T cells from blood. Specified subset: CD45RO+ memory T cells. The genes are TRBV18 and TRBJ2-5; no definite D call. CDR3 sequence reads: CASSFGGKETQYF. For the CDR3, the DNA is TGTGCCAGCTCTTTCGGCGGAAAAGAGACCCAGTACTTC.